This T cell receptor beta chain was identified in a study of blood T cell repertoires in COVID-19. Seattle's enrolled individuals joined amid active infection and were then monitored longitudinally. Per the germline V gene, CDR1 is SGHTA and CDR2 is FQGNSA. Trimming left V 3 bases short and J 10 bases short, with 16 bases between. The CDR3 runs to 15 residues. The data were produced by immunoSEQ multiplex PCR, yet TCRdb's version contains in-frame clones alone and is incomplete. The table records 150,000 to 200,000 clones, around 86% of them present only once. V gene TRBV7-2 combines with J gene TRBJ1-6; TRBD1 is a possible D gene (5 bases). The TCR comes from a woman between 70 and 85 years old with COVID-19, enrolled during active disease. Source material: peripheral blood. The CDR3 nucleotides read TGTGCCAGCAGCTTCGACTTTAGCGGGGGATCACCCCTCCACTTT. Encoded protein: CASSFDFSGGSPLHF.